The next 25 T cell receptor beta chains were all read from a single sample in a study of blood T cell repertoires in COVID-19 (dated by TCRdb to between 2020 and 2021). Libraries were constructed by the immunoSEQ multiplex PCR assay. The table comes from immuneACCESS by way of TCRdb, which keeps in-frame sequences with V and J called. Part of the clones is missing from these tables; in studies checked, under half for an unresolved V gene and the rest for unknown reasons. This sample has about 270,000 clones in its table, and less than 85% of those were observed once. The ten largest clones capture roughly 3% of the sample. The sequencing sample was made of peripheral blood. All receptors derive from a woman under 30 with acute or convalescent COVID-19.

V gene TRBV18 combines with J gene TRBJ2-7, with 7 bases that match TRBD1. The ends lost 3 bases at V and 1 base at J; junction bases unmatched: 9. The germline gives CDR1 KGHSH, CDR2 LQKENI. The CDR3 sequence is 16 residues long. The CDR3, as DNA: TGTGCCAGCTCACCTATCACAGGGGTTGGGTCCTACGAGCAGTACTTC. Its protein is CASSPITGVGSYEQYF.

This clone was detected only a few times. The chain recombines TRBV19 with TRBJ2-2, with 7 bases identical to TRBD2. The CDR3 consists of 15 residues. CDR1 and CDR2 (germline): LNHDA, SQIVND (reference sequence). Germline trimming cut 1 base from V and 3 bases from J; bases unmatched to any gene: 2. The CDR3, as DNA: TGTGCCAGTAGTATAGCGGGGGGATACACCGGGGAGCTGTTTTTT. This sequence encodes CASSIAGGYTGELFF. The full variable domain, in which reference TRBV19 and TRBJ2-2 provide the parts outside the CDR3, is DGGITQSPKYLFRKEGQNVTLSCEQNLNHDAMYWYRQDPGQGLRLIYYSQIVNDFQKGDIAEGYSVSREKKESFPLTVTSAQKNPTAFYLCASSIAGGYTGELFFGEGSRLTVL.

This chain uses TRBV5-1 with TRBJ2-5, with TRBD1 as a possible D gene (5 bases). V was shortened by 0 bases and J by 6 bases, with 12 bases between the two germline ends. The CDR3 is 14 residues long. Germline V gene lookup returns CDR1 SGHRS and CDR2 YFSETQ. CDR3 sequence: CASSLAAGLQTQYF. The CDR3 nucleotides read TGCGCCAGCAGCTTGGCCGCAGGGCTTCAGACCCAGTACTTC. Full variable domain (rest looked up from reference TRBV5-1 and TRBJ2-5): KAGVTQTPRYLIKTRGQQVTLSCSPISGHRSVSWYQQTPGQGLQFLFEYFSETQRNKGNFPGRFSGRQFSNSRSEMNVSTLELGDSALYLCASSLAAGLQTQYFGPGTRLLVL.

This rearrangement joins TRBV15 to TRBJ2-7; 9 nucleotides match TRBD1. The CDR3 is 15 residues long. Trimming at V came to 5 bases and at J to 6 bases, leaving 11 bases not matched to a gene. Germline V gives CDR1 LNHNV, CDR2 YYDKDF (reference sequence). The chain's CDR3 is CATSAPGTGNREQYF. The CDR3 coding sequence is TGTGCCACCAGCGCTCCCGGGACAGGGAATCGCGAGCAGTACTTC.

The chain combines TRBV4-2 with TRBJ2-7, with 11 bases fitting TRBD2. Germline V lookup: CDR1 LGHNA, CDR2 YNFKEQ. After removal of 1 base from V and 3 bases from J, the junction contained 5 bases not matched to a gene. The CDR3 totals 16 residues. This CDR3 reads CASSQAALAGVYEQYF. In DNA, the CDR3 is TGTGCCAGCAGCCAAGCCGCACTAGCGGGAGTCTACGAGCAGTACTTC.

The chain couples TRBV6-5 to TRBJ1-2; D gene ambiguous. The CDR3 loop spans 13 amino acids. CDR1 and CDR2 (germline): MNHEY, SVGAGI. The V end lost 0 bases, the J end lost 8 bases, and 10 bases lay between the germline ends. CDR3 sequence (DNA): TGTGCCAGCAGTTACTCGGGAGTAGGGGGCTACACCTTC. The encoded protein is CASSYSGVGGYTF.

The chain is built from TRBV7-9 and TRBJ1-5, with 10 bases fitting TRBD1. The germline V gene encodes CDR1 SEHNR and CDR2 FQNEAQ (reference sequence). V lost 4 bases and J lost 6; bases outside the gene matches: 3. The CDR3 runs to 14 residues. CDR3 sequence reads: CASSSGQGGQPQHF. The CDR3 bases are TGTGCCAGCAGCTCAGGACAGGGGGGTCAGCCCCAGCATTTT.

The chain's CDR3 is CASSPRASRTDTQYF. The CDR3, as DNA: TGCGCCAGCAGCCCACGGGCTAGCCGCACAGATACGCAGTATTTT. The chain employs TRBV5-1 and TRBJ2-3; D is possibly TRBD2 (5 bases). The CDR3 is made up of 15 amino acids. Germline V gives CDR1 SGHRS, CDR2 YFSETQ. V was clipped by 4 bases and J by 1 base, with 13 bases between them.

In this sample, this clone turned up a few times. The chain recombines TRBV30 with TRBJ2-5; TRBD2 agrees at 15 bases. In germline, CDR1 is GTSNPN, CDR2 SVGIG (reference sequence). The CDR3 sequence is 15 residues long. The junction had 2 bases not matched to a gene; V was cut back by 1 base and J by 5 bases. Here the CDR3 DNA reads TGTGCCTGGAGTGGAGGACTAGCGGGAGGGGAGACCCAGTACTTC. Its protein product is CAWSGGLAGGETQYF.

The V and J genes are TRBV12-5 and TRBJ1-6, with TRBD1 matching 8 bases. The CDR3 consists of 15 residues. V was clipped by 6 bases and J by 4 bases; unmatched bases: 5. Per germline, CDR1 LGHNT and CDR2 FRNRAP. CDR3 residues: CASGPGTGYNSPLHF. In DNA form, the CDR3 reads TGTGCTAGTGGGCCCGGGACAGGTTATAATTCACCCCTCCACTTT.

This clone was detected once. The chain has TRBV6-2 or TRBV6-3 and TRBJ1-2; D is unclear. Per the germline V gene, CDR1 is MNHEY and CDR2 is SVGEGT. This CDR3 spans 15 amino acids. The ends were cut back, 5 bases at V and 4 bases at J, with 17 bases in the middle. The CDR3 here is CASSHGVGDPYGYTF. CDR3 DNA: TGTGCCAGCAGTCACGGGGTGGGAGACCCCTATGGCTACACCTTC.

The chain has TRBV5-1 and TRBJ2-2, with 13 bases fitting TRBD2. Germline assignment: CDR1 SGHRS and CDR2 YFSETQ. CDR3 size: 17 residues. V was pared by 3 bases and J by 2 bases, with 4 bases of the junction left unmatched. The CDR3, as DNA: TGCGCCAGCAGCTCCGGACTAGCGGGAGATAACACCGGGGAGCTGTTTTTT. Encoded protein: CASSSGLAGDNTGELFF.

This clone has only one observation. This CDR3 is also generated by other DNA sequences in the sample. The V gene is TRBV27, the J gene TRBJ1-5; D is ambiguous. This CDR3 contains 15 residues. CDR1 is MNHEY and CDR2 is SMNVEV in the germline V gene (reference sequence). Deletions cut 3 bases from V and 3 bases from J, with 12 bases between. CDR3: CASSLVGVSNQPQHF. The CDR3 region has the DNA TGTGCCAGCAGTTTGGTGGGCGTTTCCAATCAGCCCCAGCATTTT.

The CDR3 nucleotides read TGTGCCAGCAGTGGGACAGGGTTTGAAGCTTTCTTT. The encoded protein is CASSGTGFEAFF. The chain joins TRBV6-2 or TRBV6-3 to TRBJ1-1; the match to TRBD1 covers 9 bases. After removal of 5 bases from V and 7 bases from J, the junction contained 2 bases not matched to a gene. The CDR3 sequence is 12 residues long. Germline CDR1 reads MNHEY; CDR2 reads SVGEGT.

This rearrangement joins TRBV9 to TRBJ2-1; 7 bases are a match to TRBD2. V was clipped by 4 bases and J by 2 bases; unmatched bases: 6. CDR3 length: 15 residues. CDR1 SGDLS and CDR2 YYNGEE come from the germline V gene. The CDR3, as DNA: TGTGCCAGCAGCTCGGATAGCGGGCCCTACAATGAGCAGTTCTTC. Protein sequence: CASSSDSGPYNEQFF.

A remark on this clone: Germline and junction disagree at one end, which may indicate a read error. The chain links TRBV7-7 to TRBJ2-1; maybe TRBD2 (6 bases). The germline CDR1 and CDR2 sequences are SSHAT and FNYEAQ (reference sequence). This CDR3 contains 14 residues. CDR3 sequence (DNA): TGTGCTAGCAGCGATAGACTAGGGGACAATGAGCAGTTCTTC. Translation gives CASSDRLGDNEQFF.

J is TRBJ2-3 and V is TRBV21-1; the table's D call of TRBD2 was not tested on the DNA. TRBV21-1 is shown as a pseudogene. This CDR3 is 17 amino acids long. CDR3 in amino acids: CAGPAAWEREVKDTQYF. The CDR3 coding sequence is TGTGCGGGGCCAGCAGCTTGGGAGCGGGAGGTAAAAGATACGCAGTATTTT.

By proportion, this clone is medium-sized. This rearrangement joins TRBV4-3 to TRBJ2-1, with a weak D call TRBD1 (6 bases). The CDR3 length is 17 residues. Trimming left V 4 bases short and J 2 bases short, with 18 bases between. Germline CDR1 reads LGHNA; CDR2 reads YSLEER. The CDR3 DNA is TGCGCCAGCAGCCTGACAGGTCGGGGACGCACCTACAATGAGCAGTTCTTC. Translated, it gives CASSLTGRGRTYNEQFF.

This chain connects TRBV6-6 to TRBJ1-2; 9 nucleotides agree with TRBD1. V dropped 0 bases and J dropped 8; count of bases not matched to a gene: 7. The germline gives CDR1 MNHNY, CDR2 SVGAGI (reference sequence). There are 15 residues in the CDR3. The CDR3 region has the DNA TGTGCCAGCAGTTACTCCGGGACAGGGCGTGGGGGCTACACCTTC. It yields the protein CASSYSGTGRGGYTF.

This sequence joins TRBV6-2 or TRBV6-3 and TRBJ2-7; TRBD1 agrees at 7 bases. In germline, CDR1 is MNHEY, CDR2 SVGEGT. V trimming: 2 bases; J trimming: 7 bases; junction bases outside the gene matches: 11. The CDR3 covers 15 residues. The CDR3 DNA reads as TGTGCCAGCAGTTACCCGACAGGGCTGGCTGGGGAGCAGTACTTC. Residues: CASSYPTGLAGEQYF.

This clone was detected only once. This sequence joins TRBV19 and TRBJ1-5; 8 bases match TRBD1. Trimming cost V 2 bases and J 3 bases; bases outside gene matches: 9. Germline V CDR1 and CDR2: LNHDA, SQIVND (reference sequence). The CDR3 length is 17 residues. The DNA of the CDR3 is TGTGCCAGTAGTATATTGCAGGGGGCGCAGAACAATCAGCCCCAGCATTTT. Translating it yields CASSILQGAQNNQPQHF.

The V call is TRBV9, the J call TRBJ2-2; D is perhaps TRBD1 (5 bases). The CDR3 consists of 15 residues. From germline, CDR1 is SGDLS and CDR2 YYNGEE. V lost 2 bases and J 6 bases, leaving 14 bases between the germline ends. Here the CDR3 DNA reads TGTGCCAGCAGCGTGGGGCCCAGGGTGCCCGGGGAGCTGTTTTTT. Protein: CASSVGPRVPGELFF.

V gene TRBV6-5 combines with J gene TRBJ2-7; 7 bases line up with TRBD2. The J segment lost 4 bases and the V segment lost 2 bases, leaving 11 bases of the junction unmatched. The germline CDR1 and CDR2 sequences are MNHEY and SVGAGI. The CDR3 loop spans 16 amino acids. CDR3 coding DNA: TGTGCCAGCAGTTACCTCGCATCTAGCGGTAGATACGAGCAGTACTTC. Translating it yields CASSYLASSGRYEQYF.

The V and J genes are TRBV30 and TRBJ1-2; no reliable D call. CDR1 is GTSNPN, CDR2 SVGIG, per germline (reference sequence). The CDR3 is made up of 15 amino acids. Trimming cost V 0 bases and J 5 bases, with 16 bases left between them. The CDR3 DNA follows: TGTGCCTGGAGTGTACAACTTGGGCCGGCATATGGCTACACCTTC. Its translation: CAWSVQLGPAYGYTF.

The V gene is TRBV2, the J gene TRBJ1-5; TRBD1 is a possible D gene (6 bases). Germline CDR1 is SNHLY and CDR2 is FYNNEI. This CDR3 region has 14 residues. V lost 8 bases and J 0 bases, leaving 11 bases between the germline ends. CDR3 amino acids: CASEGGNSNQPQHF. CDR3 DNA: TGTGCCAGCGAGGGGGGGAATAGCAATCAGCCCCAGCATTTT.